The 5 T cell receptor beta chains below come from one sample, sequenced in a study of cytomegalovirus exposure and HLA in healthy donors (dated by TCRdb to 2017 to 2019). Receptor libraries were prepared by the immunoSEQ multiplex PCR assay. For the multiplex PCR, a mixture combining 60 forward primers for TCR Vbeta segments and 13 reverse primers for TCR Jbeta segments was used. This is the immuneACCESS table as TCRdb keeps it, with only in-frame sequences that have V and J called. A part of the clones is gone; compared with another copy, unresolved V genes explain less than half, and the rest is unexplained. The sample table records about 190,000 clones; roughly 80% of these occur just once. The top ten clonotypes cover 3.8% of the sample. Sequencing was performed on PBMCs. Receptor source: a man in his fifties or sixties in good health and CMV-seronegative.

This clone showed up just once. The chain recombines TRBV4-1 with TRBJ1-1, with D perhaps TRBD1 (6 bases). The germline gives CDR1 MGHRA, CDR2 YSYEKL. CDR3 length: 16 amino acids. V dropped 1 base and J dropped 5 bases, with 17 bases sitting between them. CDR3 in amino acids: CASSQGLIRGGTEAFF. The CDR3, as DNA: TGCGCCAGCAGCCAAGGGCTTATCAGGGGAGGGACTGAAGCTTTCTTT.

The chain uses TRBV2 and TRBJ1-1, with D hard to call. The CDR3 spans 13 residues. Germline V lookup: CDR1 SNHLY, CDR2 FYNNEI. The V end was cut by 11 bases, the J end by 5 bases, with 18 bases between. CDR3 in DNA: TGTGCCTCCAGTGGGTCGGGAGGTACTGAAGCTTTCTTT. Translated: CASSGSGGTEAFF.

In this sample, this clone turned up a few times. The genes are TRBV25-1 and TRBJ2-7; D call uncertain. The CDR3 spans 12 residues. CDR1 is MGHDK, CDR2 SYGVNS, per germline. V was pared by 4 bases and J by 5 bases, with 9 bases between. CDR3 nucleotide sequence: TGTGCCAGCAGTGCTGACATCCACGAGCAGTACTTC. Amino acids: CASSADIHEQYF.

The DNA for the CDR3 is TGTGCCAGCAGTCGACAGCCCACAGATACGCAGTATTTT. Its translation is CASSRQPTDTQYF. The chain carries TRBV27 and TRBJ2-3, with D possibly being TRBD1 (5 bases). Germline V gene sequence: CDR1 MNHEY, CDR2 SMNVEV (reference sequence). The CDR3 has 13 amino acids. V was pared by 5 bases and J by 2 bases, with 8 bases between.

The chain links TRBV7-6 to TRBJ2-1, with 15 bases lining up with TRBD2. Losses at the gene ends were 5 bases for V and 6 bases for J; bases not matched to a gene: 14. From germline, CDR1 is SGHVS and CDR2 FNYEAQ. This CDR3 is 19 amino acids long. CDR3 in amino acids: CASSALRTSGGASPNEQFF. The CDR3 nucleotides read TGTGCCAGCAGCGCCTTGCGGACTAGCGGGGGGGCTTCGCCCAATGAGCAGTTCTTC.